Presented here are 29 T cell receptor beta chains from one specimen sequenced in a study of blood T cell repertoires in COVID-19. Here immunoSEQ multiplex PCR was the method, and the copy in TCRdb shows in-frame clones only, minus some. Of 85,000 to 130,000 clones listed, 70% to 75% are singletons. The source material was peripheral blood. The receptor set was obtained from a human donor with acute or convalescent COVID-19. The donor label of this sample is uncertain.

The chain combines TRBV10-1 with TRBJ1-5; the match to TRBD1 covers 7 bases. Germline CDR1 and CDR2: WNHNN and SYGVQD (reference sequence). With V trimmed by 10 bases and J by 2 bases, 5 bases remained unmatched. CDR3 length equals 13 residues. Here the CDR3 reads CATNQGGNQPQHF. In nucleotides, the CDR3 is TGCGCCACCAATCAGGGGGGCAATCAGCCCCAGCATTTT.

This chain joins TRBV2 and TRBJ1-5; 8 bases are shared with TRBD1. J lost 7 bases, V lost 7 bases, and 6 bases had no gene match. The length of the CDR3 is 13 residues. Germline V gene data show CDR1 as SNHLY and CDR2 as FYNNEI. The DNA for the CDR3 is TGTGCCAGCACCCGGACAGGGTGGCAGCCCCAGCATTTT. Encoded protein: CASTRTGWQPQHF.

The genes are TRBV24-1 and TRBJ2-3; D possibly corresponds to TRBD1 (6 bases). V was shortened by 6 bases and J by 0 bases, with 12 bases between the two germline ends. Germline CDR1 and CDR2: KGHDR and SFDVKD. This CDR3 has 15 amino acids. As DNA, the CDR3 is TGTGCCACCAGTAAACAGGGATTTAGCACAGATACGCAGTATTTT. Its translation: CATSKQGFSTDTQYF.

The chain combines TRBV24-1 with TRBJ1-6; 7 bases map to TRBD1. The V segment lost 3 bases and the J segment 6 bases; nucleotides outside the gene matches: 1. The CDR3 contains 14 residues. Germline V gives CDR1 KGHDR, CDR2 SFDVKD. The CDR3 here is CATSDGTANSPLHF. The CDR3 bases are TGTGCCACCAGTGATGGGACAGCTAATTCACCCCTCCACTTT.

The J gene is TRBJ1-6, the V gene TRBV3-1 (or the pseudogene TRBV3-2); D is undetermined. Germline values: CDR1 LGHDT, CDR2 YNNKEL (reference sequence). V lost 6 bases and J lost 7, with 10 bases in between. This CDR3 has 13 residues. CDR3 amino acids: CASRTEENSPLHF. The CDR3, as DNA: TGTGCCAGCAGGACGGAGGAAAATTCACCCCTCCACTTT.

The chain has TRBV19 and TRBJ1-5, with D hard to call. Trimming left V 7 bases short and J 1 base short, with 17 bases between. Germline CDR1 reads LNHDA; CDR2 reads SQIVND (reference sequence). There are 16 residues in the CDR3. CDR3 in amino acids: CASTARRRESNQPQHF. The CDR3 bases are TGTGCCAGTACCGCCCGACGGAGAGAGAGCAATCAGCCCCAGCATTTT.

This chain joins TRBV10-2 and TRBJ2-5; D is unresolved. V shed 6 bases and J shed 0 bases, with 11 bases lying between them. CDR1 WSHSY and CDR2 SAAADI come from the germline V gene. The CDR3 is 14 residues long. CDR3 sequence reads: CASSLTLYQETQYF. CDR3 DNA sequence: TGCGCCAGCAGCTTGACACTGTACCAAGAGACCCAGTACTTC.

The V and J genes are TRBV5-1 and TRBJ1-4; D gene uncertain. The CDR3 is made up of 17 amino acids. Germline CDR1 is SGHRS and CDR2 is YFSETQ. The V end lost 2 bases, the J end lost 2 bases, and 16 bases lay between the germline ends. The CDR3: CASSLSGPSRTNEKLFF. The CDR3 nucleotides are TGCGCCAGCAGCTTATCCGGTCCCTCTCGGACTAATGAAAAACTGTTTTTT. The whole variable domain, remainder taken from reference TRBV5-1 and TRBJ1-4, is KAGVTQTPRYLIKTRGQQVTLSCSPISGHRSVSWYQQTPGQGLQFLFEYFSETQRNKGNFPGRFSGRQFSNSRSEMNVSTLELGDSALYLCASSLSGPSRTNEKLFFGSGTQLSVL.

This chain uses TRBV5-8 with TRBJ1-2; TRBD1 might be the D (5 bases). CDR3 size: 12 residues. Deletions cut 2 bases from V and 4 bases from J, with 6 bases between. Germline V CDR1 and CDR2: SGHTS, YDEGEE. The CDR3 region has the DNA TGTGCCAGCAGCTTTGACAGCTATGGCTACACCTTC. Translated: CASSFDSYGYTF.

The rearrangement joins TRBV5-4 to TRBJ1-4; 10 nucleotides agree with TRBD1. The V segment lost 2 bases and the J segment 5 bases; nucleotides outside the gene matches: 6. There are 16 residues in the CDR3. Germline CDR1 reads SGHNT; CDR2 reads YYREEE (reference sequence). The CDR3 region has the DNA TGTGCCAGCAGCTTTCTACCGGGACAGGGGAATGAAAAACTGTTTTTT. It translates to CASSFLPGQGNEKLFF.

With respect to this clone: This sample includes further DNA sequences coding for the same CDR3. The CDR3 DNA reads as TGTGCCAGCAGTCCGGACAGGGTTTCACCCCTCCACTTT. Translating gives CASSPDRVSPLHF. This chain connects TRBV12-3 or TRBV12-4 to TRBJ1-6, with 8 bases matching TRBD1. There are 13 residues in the CDR3. V lost 5 bases, J lost 9 bases, and 3 bases stayed unmatched.

V is TRBV29-1 and J is TRBJ1-5; D remains unclear. The ends were cut back, 6 bases at V and 7 bases at J, with 10 bases in the middle. CDR3 size: 11 residues. Germline assignment: CDR1 SQVTM and CDR2 ANQGSEA. The CDR3 nucleotides read TGCAGCGTCCAACGGCGGCAGCCCCAGCATTTT. Residues: CSVQRRQPQHF.

The V call is TRBV9, the J call TRBJ1-3; D unresolved. With 0 bases removed from V and 0 bases from J, the gap between germline ends came to 10 bases. The CDR3 is 16 amino acids. Germline CDR1 is SGDLS and CDR2 is YYNGEE. Here the CDR3 DNA reads TGTGCCAGCAGCGTAGGAGGATCCCGCTCTGGAAACACCATATATTTT. Its translation: CASSVGGSRSGNTIYF.

The CDR3 spells CASSVATVNTGELFF. CDR3 nucleotides: TGTGCCAGCAGCGTTGCTACAGTGAACACCGGGGAGCTGTTTTTT. The chain is built from TRBV11-2 and TRBJ2-2; D gene ambiguous. Trimming removed 5 bases from V and 1 base from J, with 11 bases in between. The CDR3 is made up of 15 amino acids. Per the germline V gene, CDR1 is SGHAT and CDR2 is FQNNGV. Combining the CDR3 with reference TRBV11-2 and TRBJ2-2 gives the whole variable domain EAGVAQSPRYKIIEKRQSVAFWCNPISGHATLYWYQQILGQGPKLLIQFQNNGVVDDSQLPKDRFSAERLKGVDSTLKIQPAKLEDSAVYLCASSVATVNTGELFFGEGSRLTVL.

The chain is built from TRBV11-2 and TRBJ1-5; the match to TRBD1 covers 8 bases. This CDR3 is built from 15 residues. Germline V gene data show CDR1 as SGHAT and CDR2 as FQNNGV. V lost 4 bases, J lost 3 bases, and 5 bases stayed unmatched. CDR3 sequence reads: CASSSGTGYNQPQHF. The CDR3 coding sequence is TGTGCCAGCAGCTCCGGGACAGGCTACAATCAGCCCCAGCATTTT.

In its sample, this clone was seen once. CDR3 amino acids: CAIDAGTGISEQYF. As DNA, the CDR3 is TGTGCCATTGATGCCGGGACAGGGATTAGCGAGCAGTACTTC. The V gene is TRBV10-3, the J gene TRBJ2-7; 9 nucleotides line up with TRBD1. The CDR3 spans 14 residues. Germline V CDR1 and CDR2: ENHRY, SYGVKD. The J segment lost 6 bases and the V segment lost 9 bases, leaving 12 bases of the junction unmatched.

The chain has TRBV5-1 and TRBJ2-1; 7 bases are shared with TRBD1. CDR1 is SGHRS, CDR2 YFSETQ, per germline. J gave up 8 bases and V 6 bases, and 17 bases lay outside the gene matches. The CDR3 loop spans 16 amino acids. For the CDR3, the DNA is TGCGCCAGCACCAAAGGACAGGTCAATAGTCTCCATGAGCAGTTCTTC. This encodes CASTKGQVNSLHEQFF.

The chain combines TRBV12-3 or TRBV12-4 with TRBJ1-3; no firm D call. Trimming took 5 bases from V and 4 from J, leaving 6 bases between them. The CDR3 is 12 amino acids. CDR3 nucleotide sequence: TGTGCCAGCAGTAACACAGGAAACACCATATATTTT. Its translation: CASSNTGNTIYF.

This clone appeared a single time. The V call is TRBV11-2, the J call TRBJ1-1; possibly TRBD1 for D (6 bases). V was trimmed by 5 bases and J by 11 bases, leaving 18 bases between them. CDR1 is SGHAT, CDR2 FQNNGV, per germline. CDR3 size: 13 residues. CDR3: CASSLIQGRDAFF. CDR3 DNA sequence: TGTGCCAGCAGCCTGATCCAGGGGAGGGATGCTTTCTTT.

The rearrangement links TRBV7-2 to TRBJ2-7, with TRBD1 identical over 7 bases. This CDR3 has 15 residues. Per germline, CDR1 SGHTA and CDR2 FQGNSA. V shed 4 bases and J 5 bases; nucleotides not matched to a gene: 11. The CDR3, as DNA: TGTGCCAGCAGCTCTGGACAGGCCGGGCTGGACGAGCAGTACTTC. Translated: CASSSGQAGLDEQYF. Complete variable domain (other parts from reference TRBV7-2 and TRBJ2-7): GAGVSQSPSNKVTEKGKDVELRCDPISGHTALYWYRQSLGQGLEFLIYFQGNSAPDKSGLPSDRFSAERTGGSVSTLTIQRTQQEDSAVYLCASSSGQAGLDEQYFGPGTRLTVT.

The CDR3 is CSVVRSSYNEQFF. The CDR3 bases are TGCAGCGTTGTACGGAGCTCCTACAATGAGCAGTTCTTC. V is TRBV29-1 and J is TRBJ2-1; unclear D gene. Trimming removed 4 bases from V and 0 bases from J, with 7 bases in between. From germline, CDR1 is SQVTM and CDR2 ANQGSEA. This CDR3 contains 13 residues.

The chain's CDR3 is CASSPGLKNSPLHF. CDR3 nucleotides: TGTGCCAGCAGCCCCGGACTAAAGAATTCACCCCTCCACTTT. The J gene is TRBJ1-6, the V gene TRBV3-1 (or the pseudogene TRBV3-2), with D unresolved. Germline CDR1 reads LGHDT; CDR2 reads YNNKEL (reference sequence). The V and J ends lost 4 bases and 7 bases respectively, with 11 bases between them. This CDR3 spans 14 amino acids.

This chain connects TRBV5-1 to TRBJ1-1, with D tentatively TRBD1 (5 bases). V lost 4 bases, J lost 4 bases, and 14 bases lay in between. The CDR3 runs to 14 residues. Germline V gene data show CDR1 as SGHRS and CDR2 as YFSETQ. The CDR3 DNA follows: TGCGCCAGCAGCCTATCGACAGATTCCACTGAAGCTTTCTTT. Translation: CASSLSTDSTEAFF.

CDR3 region: CASSPSGGFNEKLFF. As DNA, the CDR3 is TGTGCCAGCTCACCTTCAGGGGGGTTTAATGAAAAACTGTTTTTT. The chain links TRBV18 to TRBJ1-4, with 7 bases identical to TRBD1. The V segment lost 3 bases and the J segment 4 bases; nucleotides outside the gene matches: 5. The CDR3 runs to 15 residues. CDR1 and CDR2 (germline): KGHSH, LQKENI.

In this sample, this clone turned up a few times. This CDR3 is CASARSGAGYTEAFF. In DNA, the CDR3 is TGTGCTAGTGCCCGTAGTGGGGCTGGGTACACTGAAGCTTTCTTT. This chain connects TRBV12-5 to TRBJ1-1, with D possibly matching TRBD1 (5 bases). The V gene's germline CDR1 is LGHNT and CDR2 FRNRAP. The CDR3 loop spans 15 amino acids. Trimming left V 7 bases short and J 3 bases short, with 18 bases between.

Relative to its sample, this clone is medium-sized. The same CDR3 arises from other DNA sequences in this sample as well. V is TRBV5-6 and J is TRBJ2-2; TRBD1 is a possible D gene (5 bases). The CDR3 consists of 14 residues. Germline values: CDR1 SGHDT, CDR2 YYEEEE. The ends were cut back, 0 bases at V and 4 bases at J, with 7 bases in the middle. The CDR3 region is CASSLAGFTGELFF. The DNA for the CDR3 is TGTGCCAGCAGCTTGGCAGGGTTCACCGGGGAGCTGTTTTTT.

This clone was counted once. V usage is TRBV7-3 and J usage is TRBJ2-7; D might be TRBD1 (5 bases). The CDR3 runs to 13 residues. Germline V gives CDR1 SGHTA, CDR2 FQGTGA. Trimming pared 2 bases from V and 5 bases from J, leaving 10 bases between. CDR3 nucleotides: TGTGCCAGCAGCTTATCAGGGCTGGACGAGCAGTACTTC. This translates into CASSLSGLDEQYF. Variable domain in full (rest from reference TRBV7-3 and TRBJ2-7): GAGVSQTPSNKVTEKGKYVELRCDPISGHTALYWYRQSLGQGPEFLIYFQGTGAADDSGLPNDRFFAVRPEGSVSTLKIQRTERGDSAVYLCASSLSGLDEQYFGPGTRLTVT.

This clone appeared a few times. The V call is TRBV6-5, the J call TRBJ2-7; TRBD1 matches at 10 bases. CDR3 length: 14 residues. V was pared by 7 bases and J by 6 bases, with 9 bases of the junction left unmatched. The germline gives CDR1 MNHEY, CDR2 SVGAGI. This chain's CDR3 is CASKGQGIGVEQYF. The CDR3 DNA follows: TGTGCCAGCAAGGGACAGGGGATCGGGGTCGAGCAGTACTTC.

This clone showed up many times. The chain employs TRBV6-4 and TRBJ2-7, with 11 bases fitting TRBD2. Unmatched junction bases numbered 2, after V lost 0 bases and J lost 4 bases. Germline V CDR1 and CDR2: MRHNA, SNTAGT. The CDR3 is made up of 15 amino acids. CDR3 sequence reads: CASSDSSGGDYEQYV. The CDR3 DNA sequence: TGTGCCAGCAGTGACTCTAGCGGGGGGGATTACGAGCAGTACGTC.